This entry lists 7 T cell receptor beta chains sequenced from one sample in a study of control samples from healthy donors and cancer patients. Data came from immunoSEQ multiplex PCR; TCRdb stores just in-frame clones and leaves some out. The sample contains 170,000 or so clones, 91% of which appear only once. Sequencing input: blood. These receptors were taken from a woman aged 40 to 49 in good health.

This rearrangement joins TRBV6-4 to TRBJ2-3, with 13 bases matching TRBD2. This CDR3 has 15 residues. Germline V lookup: CDR1 MRHNA, CDR2 SNTAGT. V gave up 2 bases and J gave up 4 bases; unmatched junction bases: 0. The CDR3 sequence: CASSDGTSGADTQYF. In nucleotides, the CDR3 is TGTGCCAGCAGTGACGGGACTAGCGGGGCAGATACGCAGTATTTT.

The V and J genes are TRBV14 and TRBJ1-1, with 9 bases lining up with TRBD1. The CDR3 sequence is 15 residues long. The J segment lost 6 bases and the V segment lost 8 bases, leaving 13 bases of the junction unmatched. Germline lookup yields CDR1 SGHDN and CDR2 FVKESK. Here the CDR3 DNA reads TGTGCCAGCGGACCTACAGGGGGCAGGGTCTCTGAAGCTTTCTTT. The encoded protein is CASGPTGGRVSEAFF.

In DNA form, the CDR3 reads TGTGCCAGCAGTTTAGAGGAAAGTGCTGAAGCTTTCTTT. Translating it yields CASSLEESAEAFF. This chain connects TRBV12-3 or TRBV12-4 to TRBJ1-1, with D uncertain. V lost 1 base to trimming and J lost 6 bases, with 9 bases between them. The CDR3 loop spans 13 amino acids.

V and J are TRBV11-2 and TRBJ1-1; 9 bases map to TRBD1. The CDR3 has 15 residues. J was trimmed by 1 base and V by 4 bases; bases with no gene match: 4. Germline CDR1 and CDR2: SGHAT and FQNNGV. CDR3 nucleotide sequence: TGTGCCAGCAGCTCCTCGGACAGGGGGAACACTGAAGCTTTCTTT. This sequence encodes CASSSSDRGNTEAFF.

The chain is built from TRBV5-4 and TRBJ1-1, with D unresolved. Trimming cost V 4 bases and J 5 bases, with 12 bases left between them. Germline loops: CDR1 SGHNT, CDR2 YYREEE (reference sequence). The CDR3 runs to 13 residues. The CDR3 loop reads CASSPSEATEAFF. CDR3 DNA: TGTGCCAGCAGCCCCTCGGAGGCAACTGAAGCTTTCTTT.

This chain joins TRBV27 and TRBJ2-3; 7 bases match TRBD1. Germline assignment: CDR1 MNHEY and CDR2 SMNVEV (reference sequence). Germline trimming cut 4 bases from V and 2 bases from J; bases unmatched to any gene: 9. CDR3 length: 16 residues. The CDR3 spells CASSSPVTGPTDTQYF. CDR3 nucleotide sequence: TGTGCCAGCAGTTCCCCAGTGACAGGGCCCACAGATACGCAGTATTTT.

This chain joins TRBV7-9 and TRBJ1-6; a possible D gene is TRBD1 (5 bases). CDR1 and CDR2 from the germline V gene are SEHNR and FQNEAQ (reference sequence). V shed 2 bases and J shed 7 bases, with 15 bases lying between them. The CDR3 totals 16 residues. CDR3 DNA: TGTGCCAGCAGCTTAAATGGGGCGGAGGCGAATTCACCCCTCCACTTT. It encodes CASSLNGAEANSPLHF.